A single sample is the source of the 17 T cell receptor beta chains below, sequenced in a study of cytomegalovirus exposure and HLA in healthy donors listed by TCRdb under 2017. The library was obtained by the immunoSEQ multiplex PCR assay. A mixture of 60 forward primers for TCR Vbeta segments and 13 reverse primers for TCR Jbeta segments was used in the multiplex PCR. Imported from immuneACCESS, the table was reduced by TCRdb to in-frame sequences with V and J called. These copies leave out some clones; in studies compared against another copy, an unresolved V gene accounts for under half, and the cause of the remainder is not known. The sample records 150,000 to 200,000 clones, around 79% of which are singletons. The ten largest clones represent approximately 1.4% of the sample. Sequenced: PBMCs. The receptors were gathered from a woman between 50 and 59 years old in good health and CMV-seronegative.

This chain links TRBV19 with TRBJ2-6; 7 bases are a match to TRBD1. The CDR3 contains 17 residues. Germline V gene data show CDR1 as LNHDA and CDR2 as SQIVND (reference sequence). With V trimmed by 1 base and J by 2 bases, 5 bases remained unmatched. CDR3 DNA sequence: TGTGCCAGTAGTATAGTACAGGGGCTTCCTGGGGCCAACGTCCTGACTTTC. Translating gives CASSIVQGLPGANVLTF.

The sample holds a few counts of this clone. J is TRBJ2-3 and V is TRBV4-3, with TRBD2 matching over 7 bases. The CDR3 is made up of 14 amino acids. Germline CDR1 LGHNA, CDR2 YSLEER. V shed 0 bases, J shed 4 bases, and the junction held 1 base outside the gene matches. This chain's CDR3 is CASSQDGGADTQYF. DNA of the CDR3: TGCGCCAGCAGCCAAGATGGGGGGGCAGATACGCAGTATTTT.

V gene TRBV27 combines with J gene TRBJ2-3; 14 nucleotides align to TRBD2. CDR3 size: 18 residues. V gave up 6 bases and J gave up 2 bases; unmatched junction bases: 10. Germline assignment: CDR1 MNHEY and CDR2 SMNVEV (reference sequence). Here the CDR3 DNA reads TGTGCCAGCAGCCTCAATCCGGGACTAGCGGGGGCCACAGATACGCAGTATTTT. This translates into CASSLNPGLAGATDTQYF.

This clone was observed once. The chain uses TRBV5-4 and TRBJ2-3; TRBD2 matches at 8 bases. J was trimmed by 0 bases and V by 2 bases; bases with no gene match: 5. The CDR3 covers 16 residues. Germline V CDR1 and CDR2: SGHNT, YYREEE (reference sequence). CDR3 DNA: TGTGCCAGCAGCTTCAGGGAGCGGGGGAGCACAGATACGCAGTATTTT. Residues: CASSFRERGSTDTQYF.

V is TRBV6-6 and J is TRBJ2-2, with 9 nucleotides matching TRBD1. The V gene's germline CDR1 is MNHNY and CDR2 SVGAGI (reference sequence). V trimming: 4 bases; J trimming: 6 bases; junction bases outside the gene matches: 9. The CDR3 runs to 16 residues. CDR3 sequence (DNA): TGTGCCAGCAGTTCCAGCCGACGACAGGGGGCCGGGGAGCTGTTTTTT. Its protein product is CASSSSRRQGAGELFF.

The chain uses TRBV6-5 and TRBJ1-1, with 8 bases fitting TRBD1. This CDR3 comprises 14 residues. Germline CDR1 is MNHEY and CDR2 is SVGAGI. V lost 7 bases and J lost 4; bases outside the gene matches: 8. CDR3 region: CASTVDRGSTEAFF. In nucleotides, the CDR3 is TGTGCCAGCACCGTAGACAGGGGAAGCACTGAAGCTTTCTTT.

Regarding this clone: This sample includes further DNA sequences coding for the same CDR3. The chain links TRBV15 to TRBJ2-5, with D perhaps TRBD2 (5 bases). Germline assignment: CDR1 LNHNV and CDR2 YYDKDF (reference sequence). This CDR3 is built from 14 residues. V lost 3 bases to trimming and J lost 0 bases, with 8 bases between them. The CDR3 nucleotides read TGTGCCACCAGCAGCCCGAGGGACCAAGAGACCCAGTACTTC. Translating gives CATSSPRDQETQYF.

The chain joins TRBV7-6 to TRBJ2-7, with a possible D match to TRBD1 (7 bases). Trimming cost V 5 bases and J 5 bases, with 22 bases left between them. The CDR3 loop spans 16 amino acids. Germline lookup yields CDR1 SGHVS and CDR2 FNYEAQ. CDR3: CASSGRQGVGGNEQYF. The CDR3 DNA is TGTGCCAGCAGCGGAAGGCAGGGGGTTGGAGGGAACGAGCAGTACTTC.

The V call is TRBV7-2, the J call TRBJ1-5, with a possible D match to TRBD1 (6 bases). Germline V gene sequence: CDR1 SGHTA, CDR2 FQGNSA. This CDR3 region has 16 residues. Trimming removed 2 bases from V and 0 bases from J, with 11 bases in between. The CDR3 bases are TGTGCCAGCAGCTTAAATACAGGGTATAGCAATCAGCCCCAGCATTTT. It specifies CASSLNTGYSNQPQHF.

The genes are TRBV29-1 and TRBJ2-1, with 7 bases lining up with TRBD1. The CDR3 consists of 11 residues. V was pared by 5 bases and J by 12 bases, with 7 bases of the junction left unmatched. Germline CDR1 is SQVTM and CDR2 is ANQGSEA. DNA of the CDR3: TGCAGCGTTCCCGAGGGGGCTTGGCAGTTCTTC. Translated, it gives CSVPEGAWQFF.

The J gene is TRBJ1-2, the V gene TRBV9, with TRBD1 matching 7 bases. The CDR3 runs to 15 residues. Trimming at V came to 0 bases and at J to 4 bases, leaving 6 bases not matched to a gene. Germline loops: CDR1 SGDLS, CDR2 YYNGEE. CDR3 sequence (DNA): TGTGCCAGCAGCGTAGAGCCGACAGGGATCTATGGCTACACCTTC. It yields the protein CASSVEPTGIYGYTF.

The CDR3 bases are TGTGCCAGCAGCCGGGGGGGGGCCGAGCAGTACTTC. This gives the protein CASSRGGAEQYF. The chain uses TRBV7-9 and TRBJ2-7, with 8 bases that match TRBD2. Trimming took 5 bases from V and 6 from J; bases not matched to a gene: 3. The germline CDR1 and CDR2 sequences are SEHNR and FQNEAQ (reference sequence). The CDR3 contains 12 residues.

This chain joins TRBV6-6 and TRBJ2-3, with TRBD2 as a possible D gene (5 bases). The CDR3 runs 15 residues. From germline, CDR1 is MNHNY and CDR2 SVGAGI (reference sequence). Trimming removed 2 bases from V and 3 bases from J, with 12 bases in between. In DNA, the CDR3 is TGTGCCAGCAGTTACGGCAGTGGGAGAACAGATACGCAGTATTTT. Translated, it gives CASSYGSGRTDTQYF.

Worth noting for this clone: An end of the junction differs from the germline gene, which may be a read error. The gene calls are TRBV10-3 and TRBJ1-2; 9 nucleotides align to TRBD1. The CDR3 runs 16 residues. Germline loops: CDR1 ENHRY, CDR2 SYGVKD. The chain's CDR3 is CASSLDRGLVGSGYTF. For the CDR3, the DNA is TGTGCCAGCAGTTTGGACAGGGGCCTAGTAGGGAGCGGCTACACCTTC.

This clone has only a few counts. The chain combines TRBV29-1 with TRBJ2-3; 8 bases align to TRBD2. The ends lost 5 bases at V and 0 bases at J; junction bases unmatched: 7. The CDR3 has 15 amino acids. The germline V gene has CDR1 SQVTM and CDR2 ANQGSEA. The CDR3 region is CSVRLSGGSTDTQYF. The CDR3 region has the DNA TGCAGCGTTCGGCTAAGCGGGGGAAGCACAGATACGCAGTATTTT.

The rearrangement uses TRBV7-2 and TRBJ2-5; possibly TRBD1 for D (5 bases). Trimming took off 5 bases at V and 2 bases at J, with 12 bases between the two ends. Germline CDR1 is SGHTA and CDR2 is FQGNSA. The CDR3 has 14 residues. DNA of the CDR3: TGTGCCAGCAGCCTACGACAGAGACAAGAGACCCAGTACTTC. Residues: CASSLRQRQETQYF.

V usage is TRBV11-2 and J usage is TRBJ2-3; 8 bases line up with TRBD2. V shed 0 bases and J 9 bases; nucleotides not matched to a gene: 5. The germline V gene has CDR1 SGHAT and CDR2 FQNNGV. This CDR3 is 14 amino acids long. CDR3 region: CASSLDGGGRTQYF. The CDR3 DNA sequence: TGTGCCAGCAGCTTAGACGGCGGGGGGAGGACGCAGTATTTT. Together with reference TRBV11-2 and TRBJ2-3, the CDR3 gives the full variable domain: EAGVAQSPRYKIIEKRQSVAFWCNPISGHATLYWYQQILGQGPKLLIQFQNNGVVDDSQLPKDRFSAERLKGVDSTLKIQPAKLEDSAVYLCASSLDGGGRTQYFGPGTRLTVL.